The present entry profiles one T cell receptor beta chain with its context. Its antigen is undetermined. These data are taken from a study of T cell repertoires in cytomegalovirus infection. Study as a whole: Based on public TCR beta signatures, there were indications of CMV infection and of a matching HLA type. Study results and limitations: HLA-C-restricted CMV-specific TCR beta clonotypes were dominant in the ex vivo response. Frequencies of public TCR beta families were cumulated, and this identified carriers of CMV plus the relevant HLA.

TCRdb analysed the reads with MiXCR anew, one entry per CDR3 protein. The top ten hold 41% of the sample, which has about 110,000 distinct CDR3 sequences, 30% to 35% seen once. The CDR3 has 12 residues. With 7 bases removed from V and 2 bases from J, the gap between germline ends came to 9 bases. The chain recombines TRBV12-3 or TRBV12-4 with TRBJ2-7; D may match TRBD1 or TRBD2 (6 bases each). This receptor was taken from a human donor in good health (CMV status not recorded). Some clones in this sample may be carry-over from other donors' samples. The starting material was CD8+ T cells from cultured PBMCs, obtained from culture after CMV antigen stimulation. CDR3 nucleotide sequence: TGTGCCAGCATGGGGGGCCCCTACGAGCAGTACTTC. Its translation: CASMGGPYEQYF.